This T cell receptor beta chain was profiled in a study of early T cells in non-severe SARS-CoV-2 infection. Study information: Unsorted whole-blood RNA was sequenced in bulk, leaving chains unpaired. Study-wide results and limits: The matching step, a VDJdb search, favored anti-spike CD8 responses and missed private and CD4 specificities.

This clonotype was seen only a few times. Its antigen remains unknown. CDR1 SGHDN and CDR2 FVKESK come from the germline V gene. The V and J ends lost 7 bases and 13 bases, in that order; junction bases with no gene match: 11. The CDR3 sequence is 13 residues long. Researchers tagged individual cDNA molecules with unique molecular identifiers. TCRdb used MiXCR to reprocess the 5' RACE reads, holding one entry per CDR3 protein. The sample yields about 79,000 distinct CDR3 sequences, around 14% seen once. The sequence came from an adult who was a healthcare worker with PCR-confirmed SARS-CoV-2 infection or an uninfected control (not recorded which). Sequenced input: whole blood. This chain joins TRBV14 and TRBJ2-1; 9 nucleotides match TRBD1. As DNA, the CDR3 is TGTGCCAGCAACGATTACAGGGGGCGCCCCCAGTTCTTC. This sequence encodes CASNDYRGRPQFF.